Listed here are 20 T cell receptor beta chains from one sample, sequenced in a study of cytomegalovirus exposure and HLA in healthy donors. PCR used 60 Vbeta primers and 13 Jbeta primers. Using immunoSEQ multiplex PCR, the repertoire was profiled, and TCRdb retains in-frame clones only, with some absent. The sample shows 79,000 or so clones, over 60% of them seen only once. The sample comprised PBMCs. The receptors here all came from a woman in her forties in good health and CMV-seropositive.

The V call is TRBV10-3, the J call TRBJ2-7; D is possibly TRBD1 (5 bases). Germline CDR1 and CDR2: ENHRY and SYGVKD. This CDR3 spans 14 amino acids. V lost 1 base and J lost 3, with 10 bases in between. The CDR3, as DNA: TGTGCCATCAGTGAGTGGGCCGACAGCTACGAGCAGTACTTC. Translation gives CAISEWADSYEQYF.

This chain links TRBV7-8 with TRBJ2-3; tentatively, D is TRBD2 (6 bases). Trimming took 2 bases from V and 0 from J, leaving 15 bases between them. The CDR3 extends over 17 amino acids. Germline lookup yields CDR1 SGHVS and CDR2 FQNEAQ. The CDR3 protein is CASSLIPTRGSTDTQYF. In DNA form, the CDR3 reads TGTGCCAGCAGCTTAATCCCGACTAGAGGTAGCACAGATACGCAGTATTTT.

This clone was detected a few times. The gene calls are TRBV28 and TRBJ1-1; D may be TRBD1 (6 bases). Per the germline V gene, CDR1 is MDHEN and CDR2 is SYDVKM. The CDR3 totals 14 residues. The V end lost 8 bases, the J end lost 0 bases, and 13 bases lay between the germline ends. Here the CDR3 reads CASQNDRMNTEAFF. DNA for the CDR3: TGTGCCAGCCAAAACGACAGGATGAACACTGAAGCTTTCTTT.

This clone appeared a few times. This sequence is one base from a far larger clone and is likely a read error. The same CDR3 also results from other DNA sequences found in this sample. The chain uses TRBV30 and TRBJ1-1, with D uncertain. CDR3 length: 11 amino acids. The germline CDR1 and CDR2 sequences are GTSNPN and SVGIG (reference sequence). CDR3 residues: CAWVMNTEAFF. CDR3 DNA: TGCGCCTGGGTCATGAACACTGAAGCTTTCTTT.

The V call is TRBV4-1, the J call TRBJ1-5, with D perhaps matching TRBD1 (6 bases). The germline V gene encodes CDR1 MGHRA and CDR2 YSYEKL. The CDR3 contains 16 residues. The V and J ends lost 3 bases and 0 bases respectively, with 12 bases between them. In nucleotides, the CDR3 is TGCGCCAGCAGCCAGATCAAAGGGGGTAGCAATCAGCCCCAGCATTTT. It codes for CASSQIKGGSNQPQHF.

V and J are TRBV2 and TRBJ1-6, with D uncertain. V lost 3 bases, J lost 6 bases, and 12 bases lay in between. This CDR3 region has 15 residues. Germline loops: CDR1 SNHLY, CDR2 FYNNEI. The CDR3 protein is CASSDRGGFNSPLHF. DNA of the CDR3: TGTGCCAGCAGTGACCGAGGTGGTTTTAATTCACCCCTCCACTTT.

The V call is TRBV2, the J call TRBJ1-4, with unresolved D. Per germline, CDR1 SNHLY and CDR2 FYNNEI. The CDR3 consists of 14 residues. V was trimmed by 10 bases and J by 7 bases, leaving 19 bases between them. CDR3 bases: TGTGCCACCGCCGGGGAACAGTTAGCTGAAAAACTGTTTTTT. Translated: CATAGEQLAEKLFF.

CDR3 bases: TGTGCCAGCAGCTACCACGGGACTAGCGGTGGGACCCAGTACTTC. Translation gives CASSYHGTSGGTQYF. The rearrangement links TRBV7-6 to TRBJ2-5, with 11 bases aligning to TRBD2. With 4 bases clipped from V and 7 bases from J, the junction kept 8 bases outside the gene matches. The germline V gene has CDR1 SGHVS and CDR2 FNYEAQ. The CDR3 covers 15 residues.

CDR3 amino acids: CASSLVVGANEKLFF. In DNA, the CDR3 is TGTGCCAGCAGCTTAGTAGTAGGGGCTAATGAAAAACTGTTTTTT. The chain employs TRBV7-9 and TRBJ1-4; TRBD1 is a possible D gene (5 bases). CDR1 is SEHNR, CDR2 FQNEAQ, per germline (reference sequence). Trimming stripped 1 base from V and 3 bases from J, with 9 bases between. This CDR3 spans 15 amino acids.

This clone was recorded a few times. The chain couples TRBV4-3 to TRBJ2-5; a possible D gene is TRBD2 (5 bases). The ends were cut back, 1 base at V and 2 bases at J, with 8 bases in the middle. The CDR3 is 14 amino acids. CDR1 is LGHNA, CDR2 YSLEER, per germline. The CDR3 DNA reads TGCGCCAGCAGCCAAGGTCAGCGGCAAGAGACCCAGTACTTC. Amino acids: CASSQGQRQETQYF.

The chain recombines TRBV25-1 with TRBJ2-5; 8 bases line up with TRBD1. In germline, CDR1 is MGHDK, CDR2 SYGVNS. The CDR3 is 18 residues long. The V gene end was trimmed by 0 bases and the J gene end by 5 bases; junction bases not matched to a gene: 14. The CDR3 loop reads CASSEYFTGGRGRETQYF. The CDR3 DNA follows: TGTGCCAGCAGTGAATATTTTACAGGGGGAAGGGGACGGGAGACCCAGTACTTC.

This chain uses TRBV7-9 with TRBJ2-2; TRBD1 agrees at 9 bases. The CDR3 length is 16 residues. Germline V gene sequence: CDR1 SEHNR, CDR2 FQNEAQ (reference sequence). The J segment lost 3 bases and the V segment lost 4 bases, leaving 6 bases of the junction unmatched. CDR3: CASSYGTGFYTGELFF. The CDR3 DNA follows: TGTGCCAGCAGCTACGGGACAGGGTTTTACACCGGGGAGCTGTTTTTT. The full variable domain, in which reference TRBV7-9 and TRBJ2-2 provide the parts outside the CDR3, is DTGVSQNPRHKITKRGQNVTFRCDPISEHNRLYWYRQTLGQGPEFLTYFQNEAQLEKSRLLSDRFSAERPKGSFSTLEIQRTEQGDSAMYLCASSYGTGFYTGELFFGEGSRLTVL.

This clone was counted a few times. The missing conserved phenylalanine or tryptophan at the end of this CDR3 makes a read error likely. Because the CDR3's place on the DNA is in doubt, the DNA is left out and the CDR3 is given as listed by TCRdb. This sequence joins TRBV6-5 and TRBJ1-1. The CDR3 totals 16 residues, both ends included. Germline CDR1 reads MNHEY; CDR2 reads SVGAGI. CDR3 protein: CASSYSLQGGNTEALV.

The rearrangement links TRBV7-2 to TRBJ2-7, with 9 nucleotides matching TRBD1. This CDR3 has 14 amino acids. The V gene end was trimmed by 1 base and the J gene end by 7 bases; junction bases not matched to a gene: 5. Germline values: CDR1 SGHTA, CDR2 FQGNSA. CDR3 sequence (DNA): TGTGCCAGCAGCTTAGACAGGGGGCGAGGGGAGCAGTACTTC. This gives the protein CASSLDRGRGEQYF.

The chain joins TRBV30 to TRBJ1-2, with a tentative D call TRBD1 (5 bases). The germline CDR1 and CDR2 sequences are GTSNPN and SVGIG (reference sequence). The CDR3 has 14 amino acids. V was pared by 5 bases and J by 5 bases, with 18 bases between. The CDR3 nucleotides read TGTGCCTGGGACCGACCGGGACTCAAATATGGCTACACCTTC. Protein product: CAWDRPGLKYGYTF.

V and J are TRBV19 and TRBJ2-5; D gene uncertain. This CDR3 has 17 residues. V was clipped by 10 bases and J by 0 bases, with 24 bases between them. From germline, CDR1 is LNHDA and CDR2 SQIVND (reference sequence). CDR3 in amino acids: CATAPTPDNYYQETQYF. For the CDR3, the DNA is TGTGCCACTGCACCCACTCCAGATAACTACTACCAAGAGACCCAGTACTTC.

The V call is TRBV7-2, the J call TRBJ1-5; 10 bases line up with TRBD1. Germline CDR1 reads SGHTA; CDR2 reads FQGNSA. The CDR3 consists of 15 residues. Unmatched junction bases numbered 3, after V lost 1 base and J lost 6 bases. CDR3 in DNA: TGTGCCAGCAGCTTAGGAGGGACAGGGGCTCAGCCCCAGCATTTT. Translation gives CASSLGGTGAQPQHF.

The CDR3 protein is CASSVVAYTSTDTQYF. The CDR3 bases are TGTGCCAGCAGCGTAGTAGCGTATACTAGCACAGATACGCAGTATTTT. This chain links TRBV9 with TRBJ2-3, with a weak D call TRBD2 (5 bases). The CDR3 extends over 16 amino acids. The germline V and J ends were trimmed by 0 bases and 0 bases, with 11 bases remaining between them. CDR1 and CDR2 (germline): SGDLS, YYNGEE.

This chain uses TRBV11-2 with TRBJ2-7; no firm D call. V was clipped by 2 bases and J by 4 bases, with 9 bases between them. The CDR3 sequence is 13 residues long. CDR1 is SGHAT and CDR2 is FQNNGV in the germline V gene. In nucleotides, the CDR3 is TGTGCCAGCAGCTTATTGCCCGGTTACGAGCAGTACTTC. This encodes CASSLLPGYEQYF.

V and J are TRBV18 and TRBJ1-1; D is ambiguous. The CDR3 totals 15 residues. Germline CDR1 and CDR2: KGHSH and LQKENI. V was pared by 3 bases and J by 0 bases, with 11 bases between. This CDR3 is CASSPPGSMNTEAFF. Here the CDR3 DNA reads TGTGCCAGCTCACCTCCAGGATCTATGAACACTGAAGCTTTCTTT.